This TCR beta chain appears in the sequencing data of a study of human thymus T cells. About this clone itself: Antigen specificity is unknown.

Findings and limits, study-wide: Gene usage (both V and J) appeared biased in thymic and blood repertoires. Related work found strong thymic repertoire overlap between unrelated individuals.

The table came from immunoSEQ multiplex PCR; TCRdb's copy has only in-frame clones and leaves some out. The sample shows roughly 130,000 clones, about 94% of them seen only once. The thymus tissue came from resections taken during corrective heart surgery. Corrective surgery for congenital heart defects was being performed on the healthy Finnish infants who served as donors. The germline CDR1 and CDR2 sequences are MNHEY and SVGAGI. This CDR3 comprises 15 residues. V was clipped by 9 bases and J by 6 bases; unmatched bases: 10. The origin of this receptor is a boy under three years old with a congenital heart defect but otherwise immunologically healthy. Sequenced input: thymus tissue. The chain links TRBV6-5 to TRBJ2-1; 11 nucleotides line up with TRBD2. CDR3 loop: CASPPLAGGCNEQFF. The CDR3 DNA reads TGTGCCAGTCCCCCCCTAGCGGGGGGTTGCAATGAGCAGTTCTTC.